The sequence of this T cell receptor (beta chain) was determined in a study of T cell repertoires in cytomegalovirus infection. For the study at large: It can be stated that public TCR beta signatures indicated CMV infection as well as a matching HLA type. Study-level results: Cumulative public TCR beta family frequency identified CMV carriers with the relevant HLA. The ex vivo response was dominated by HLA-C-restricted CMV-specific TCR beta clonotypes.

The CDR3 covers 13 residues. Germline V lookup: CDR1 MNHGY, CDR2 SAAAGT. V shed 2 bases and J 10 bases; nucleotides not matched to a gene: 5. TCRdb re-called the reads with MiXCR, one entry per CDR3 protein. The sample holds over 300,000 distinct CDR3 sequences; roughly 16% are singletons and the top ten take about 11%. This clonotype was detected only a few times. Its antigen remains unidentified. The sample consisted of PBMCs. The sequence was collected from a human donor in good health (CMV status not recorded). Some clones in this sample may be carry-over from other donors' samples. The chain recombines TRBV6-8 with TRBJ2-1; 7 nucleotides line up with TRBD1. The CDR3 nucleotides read TGTGCCAGCAGTTACGCGACAGGGAACGAGCAGTTCTTC. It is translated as CASSYATGNEQFF.